This T cell receptor (beta chain) is from a study of cytomegalovirus exposure and HLA in healthy donors. General study points: An analysis done earlier found most TCR beta V segments productive about 90% or about 30% of the time. Roughly uniform sequencing depth across donors was assumed, possibly incorrectly. Compared with the roughly 700-donor mean, an Asian-associated ancestry cluster reportedly had fewer N-insertions, according to a later analysis.

PCR employed 60 Vbeta and 13 Jbeta primers. This table comes from immunoSEQ multiplex PCR, and its TCRdb copy is limited to in-frame clones, with some not included. This table holds 80,000 to 95,000 clones, about four fifths found once. Remarks on this clone: What it binds is not known.

The germline V gene encodes CDR1 SGHRS and CDR2 YFSETQ. V lost 3 bases and J 0 bases, leaving 13 bases between the germline ends. CDR3 length: 16 residues. When sampled, the donors appeared nominally healthy, though they likely had unrecorded immune exposures. The gene calls are TRBV5-1 and TRBJ1-3; D may be TRBD1 (5 bases). The TCR was taken from a middle-aged woman in good health and CMV-seropositive. Sequencing was done on a sample of PBMCs. The CDR3 sequence: CASSSAPGGSGNTIYF. In DNA, the CDR3 is TGCGCCAGCAGCTCGGCCCCGGGGGGCTCTGGAAACACCATATATTTT. Supplemented by reference TRBV5-1 and TRBJ1-3, the full variable domain reads KAGVTQTPRYLIKTRGQQVTLSCSPISGHRSVSWYQQTPGQGLQFLFEYFSETQRNKGNFPGRFSGRQFSNSRSEMNVSTLELGDSALYLCASSSAPGGSGNTIYFGEGSWLTVV.